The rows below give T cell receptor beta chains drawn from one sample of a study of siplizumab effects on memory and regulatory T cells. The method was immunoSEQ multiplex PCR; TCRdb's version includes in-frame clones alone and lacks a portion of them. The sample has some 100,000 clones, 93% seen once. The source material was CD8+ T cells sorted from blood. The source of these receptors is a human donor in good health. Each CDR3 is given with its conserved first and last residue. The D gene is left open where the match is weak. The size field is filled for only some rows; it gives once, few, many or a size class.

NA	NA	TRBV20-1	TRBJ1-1	CSAQEGIEAFF	TGCAGTGCCCAGGAGGGTATTGAAGCTTTCTTT
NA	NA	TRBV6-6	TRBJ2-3	CASRGLEATDTQYF	TGTGCCAGCAGGGGACTGGAGGCCACAGATACGCAGTATTTT
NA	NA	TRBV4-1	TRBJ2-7	CASSRGSVNEQYF	TGCGCCAGCAGCCGTGGGAGCGTCAACGAGCAGTACTTC
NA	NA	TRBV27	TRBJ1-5	CASSLTLRAFRANQPQHF	TGTGCCAGCAGCCTGACCCTAAGGGCCTTTAGGGCCAATCAGCCCCAGCATTTT
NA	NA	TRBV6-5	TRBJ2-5	CASSETGGMTQYF	TGTGCCAGCAGTGAGACAGGTGGAATGACCCAGTACTTC
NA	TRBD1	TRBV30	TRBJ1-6	CAWSPGQGYSPLHF	TGTGCCTGGAGTCCCGGACAGGGTTATTCACCCCTCCACTTT
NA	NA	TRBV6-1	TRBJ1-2	CAAKSEQGYGYTF	TGTGCCGCAAAGTCCGAACAGGGCTATGGCTACACCTTC
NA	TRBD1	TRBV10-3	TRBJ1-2	CAISVDRTLNYGYTF	TGTGCCATCAGTGTGGACAGGACTCTTAACTATGGCTACACCTTC
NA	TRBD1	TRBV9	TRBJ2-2	CASSATGTGDTGELFF	TGTGCCAGCAGCGCAACCGGGACAGGGGACACCGGGGAGCTGTTTTTT
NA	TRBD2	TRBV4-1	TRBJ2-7	CASSQEGRGTNEQYF	TGCGCCAGCAGCCAAGAGGGGAGGGGTACCAACGAGCAGTACTTC
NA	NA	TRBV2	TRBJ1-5	CASSEVRGGSNQPQHF	TGTGCCAGCAGTGAAGTTAGAGGGGGAAGCAATCAGCCCCAGCATTTT
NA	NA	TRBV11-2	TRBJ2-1	CASSLSQGLGAFF	TGTGCCAGCAGCTTATCCCAGGGGCTAGGCGCGTTCTTC
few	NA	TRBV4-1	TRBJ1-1	CASRESQLNTEAFF	TGCGCCAGCAGAGAATCACAGTTGAACACTGAAGCTTTCTTT
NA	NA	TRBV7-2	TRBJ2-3	CASSHPRDTDTQYF	TGTGCCAGCAGCCACCCGAGGGACACAGATACGCAGTATTTT
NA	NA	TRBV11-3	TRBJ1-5	CASSPGRNQPQHF	TGTGCCAGCAGCCCCGGCCGTAATCAGCCCCAGCATTTT
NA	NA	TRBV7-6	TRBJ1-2	CASSPGAGSLNYGYTF	TGTGCCAGCAGTCCTGGGGCAGGGTCCCTTAACTATGGCTACACCTTC
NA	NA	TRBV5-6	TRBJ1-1	CASSLVANTEAFF	TGTGCCAGCAGCTTGGTGGCGAACACTGAAGCTTTCTTT
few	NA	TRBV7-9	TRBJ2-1	CASRGRESSYNEQFF	TGTGCCAGCAGGGGCCGGGAAAGCTCCTACAATGAGCAGTTCTTC
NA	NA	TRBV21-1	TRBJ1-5	CASSGDREVQPQHF	TGTGCCAGCAGCGGGGACAGGGAGGTTCAGCCCCAGCATTTT
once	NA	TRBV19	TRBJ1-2	CASNKGQPHVYGYTF	TGTGCCAGTAACAAGGGGCAGCCGCATGTATATGGCTACACCTTC
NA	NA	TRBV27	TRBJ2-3	CASSTLWGGIADTQYF	TGTGCCAGCAGTACCCTCTGGGGTGGTATCGCAGATACGCAGTATTTT
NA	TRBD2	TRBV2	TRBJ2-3	CASSEERGGADTQYF	TGTGCCAGCAGTGAGGAGCGGGGCGGGGCAGATACGCAGTATTTT
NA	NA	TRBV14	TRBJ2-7	CASSQGRLSSYEQYF	TGTGCCAGCAGCCAAGGGCGCCTCAGCTCCTACGAGCAGTACTTC
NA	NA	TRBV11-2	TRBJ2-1	CASSLGGGGFYNEQFF	TGTGCCAGCAGCTTAGGAGGGGGAGGGTTCTACAATGAGCAGTTCTTC
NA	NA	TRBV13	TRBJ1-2	CASSLAGTDFYGYTF	TGTGCCAGCAGCTTAGCGGGGACCGACTTCTATGGCTACACCTTC
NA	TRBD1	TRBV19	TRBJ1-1	CASSWGQGNTEAFF	TGTGCCAGTAGTTGGGGACAGGGGAACACTGAAGCTTTCTTT
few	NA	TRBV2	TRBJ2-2	CARGFGSANTGELFF	TGTGCCAGGGGTTTCGGCTCCGCGAACACCGGGGAGCTGTTTTTT
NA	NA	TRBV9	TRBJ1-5	CASSPGSSNQPQHF	TGTGCCAGCAGCCCCGGAAGTAGCAATCAGCCCCAGCATTTT
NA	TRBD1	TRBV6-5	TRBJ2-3	CASSYLQGADTQYF	TGTGCCAGCAGTTACTTGCAGGGGGCAGATACGCAGTATTTT
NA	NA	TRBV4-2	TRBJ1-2	CASSQDSDWGPYGYTF	TGTGCCAGCAGCCAAGACTCGGACTGGGGTCCCTATGGCTACACCTTC
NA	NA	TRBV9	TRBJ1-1	CASSHRLNRESANTEAFF	TGTGCCAGCAGCCACCGACTTAACAGGGAATCTGCGAACACTGAAGCTTTCTTT
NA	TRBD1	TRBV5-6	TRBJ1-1	CASSPGGTGYTEAFF	TGTGCCAGCAGCCCCGGAGGGACAGGGTACACTGAAGCTTTCTTT
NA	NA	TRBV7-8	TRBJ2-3	CASSFPPGTSTDTQYF	TGTGCCAGCAGCTTCCCTCCCGGGACAAGCACAGATACGCAGTATTTT
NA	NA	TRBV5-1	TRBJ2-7	CASQHGNRDEQYF	TGCGCCAGCCAACACGGGAACAGGGACGAGCAGTACTTC
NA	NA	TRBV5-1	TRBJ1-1	CASSRDPLEDTEAFF	TGCGCCAGCAGCAGGGACCCCCTTGAGGACACTGAAGCTTTCTTT
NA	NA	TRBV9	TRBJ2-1	CASSVAVSGVEQFF	TGTGCCAGCAGCGTAGCCGTGTCGGGGGTTGAGCAGTTCTTC
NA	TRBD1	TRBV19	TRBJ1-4	CASTKTGGANEKLFF	TGTGCCAGTACCAAGACAGGGGGGGCAAATGAAAAACTGTTTTTT
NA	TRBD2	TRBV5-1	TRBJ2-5	CASSSGLAGGEETQYF	TGCGCCAGCAGCTCGGGACTAGCGGGGGGAGAAGAGACCCAGTACTTC
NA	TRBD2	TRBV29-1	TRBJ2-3	CSGPSGEGDTQYF	TGCAGCGGTCCTAGCGGGGAGGGAGATACGCAGTATTTT
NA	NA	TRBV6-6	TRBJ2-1	CASSYEWYNEQFF	TGTGCCAGCAGTTACGAGTGGTACAATGAGCAGTTCTTC
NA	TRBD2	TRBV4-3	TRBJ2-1	CASSQGRTSGYNEQFF	TGCGCCAGCAGCCAAGGCCGGACTAGCGGATACAATGAGCAGTTCTTC